Following are 9 T cell receptor beta chains from one sample sequenced in a study of shared clonotypes between healthy human individuals. Sequencing used immunoSEQ multiplex PCR; TCRdb keeps in-frame clones, though not all of them. The data hold under 130,000 clones, with roughly 66% observed a single time. Sequencing was performed on memory CD8+ T cells sorted from blood. Subset here: CD45RO+ cells pooled with CCR7-negative TemRA cells. These receptor sequences come from a woman aged 30 to 39 in good health.

The chain has TRBV7-8 and TRBJ1-2, with 9 bases matching TRBD1. The CDR3 has 16 amino acids. Germline CDR1 reads SGHVS; CDR2 reads FQNEAQ. V lost 3 bases, J lost 4 bases, and 9 bases stayed unmatched. The CDR3 reads CASSFMGQGVRYGYTF. CDR3 nucleotide sequence: TGTGCCAGCAGCTTTATGGGACAGGGTGTCCGCTATGGCTACACCTTC.

This chain joins TRBV28 and TRBJ2-5; TRBD1 aligns across 7 bases. The trim removed 6 bases at V and 1 base at J, leaving 8 bases unmatched. This CDR3 is built from 15 residues. Germline CDR1 MDHEN, CDR2 SYDVKM. The CDR3 sequence: CASRVSGTVQETQYF. The CDR3 DNA sequence: TGTGCCAGCAGAGTAAGTGGGACAGTCCAAGAGACCCAGTACTTC.

CDR3 sequence reads: CASSMGVGTEAFF. CDR3 sequence (DNA): TGTGCCAGTAGTATGGGGGTGGGGACTGAAGCTTTCTTT. The rearrangement links TRBV19 to TRBJ1-1, with a weak D call TRBD1 (5 bases). The CDR3 is 13 residues long. V shed 3 bases and J shed 5 bases, with 10 bases lying between them. Germline assignment: CDR1 LNHDA and CDR2 SQIVND (reference sequence).

The chain couples TRBV30 to TRBJ2-3; D may match TRBD1 or TRBD2 (5 bases each). Per the germline V gene, CDR1 is GTSNPN and CDR2 is SVGIG (reference sequence). V was cut by 3 bases and J by 5 bases, with 15 bases left in between. The CDR3 has 14 amino acids. CDR3 protein: CAWSEGRGIDTQYF. The CDR3 nucleotides read TGTGCCTGGAGCGAGGGGCGCGGTATAGATACGCAGTATTTT.

The rearrangement links TRBV27 to TRBJ2-7, with 8 nucleotides matching TRBD2. The ends lost 7 bases at V and 2 bases at J; junction bases unmatched: 10. The CDR3 runs 15 residues. CDR1 is MNHEY, CDR2 SMNVEV, per germline (reference sequence). The CDR3 nucleotides read TGTGCCAGCAAAAAAGGACTAGCTTTAACCTACGAGCAGTACTTC. This gives the protein CASKKGLALTYEQYF.

V usage is TRBV27 and J usage is TRBJ1-1; possible D gene TRBD1, 5 bases. CDR3 length equals 19 residues. Germline assignment: CDR1 MNHEY and CDR2 SMNVEV (reference sequence). V shed 8 bases and J shed 0 bases, with 28 bases lying between them. CDR3 in DNA: TGTGCCAGCTCAAAACTCCCGGGACGGGAGGGCCCCATGAACACTGAAGCTTTCTTT. It encodes CASSKLPGREGPMNTEAFF.

The V call is TRBV28, the J call TRBJ1-1; TRBD1 might be the D (5 bases). This CDR3 contains 14 residues. Germline V gene data show CDR1 as MDHEN and CDR2 as SYDVKM. Trimming took off 5 bases at V and 7 bases at J, with 17 bases between the two ends. CDR3 coding DNA: TGTGCCAGCAGTCAAATCCGGGTTACAGGTGAAGCTTTCTTT. Amino acid sequence: CASSQIRVTGEAFF. Complete variable domain (other parts from reference TRBV28 and TRBJ1-1): DVKVTQSSRYLVKRTGEKVFLECVQDMDHENMFWYRQDPGLGLRLIYFSYDVKMKEKGDIPEGYSVSREKKERFSLILESASTNQTSMYLCASSQIRVTGEAFFGQGTRLTVV.

The gene calls are TRBV13 and TRBJ2-7; possible D gene TRBD1, 6 bases. The CDR3 runs 15 residues. Per germline, CDR1 PRHDT and CDR2 FYEKMQ (reference sequence). Trimming took off 3 bases at V and 2 bases at J, with 14 bases between the two ends. This CDR3 reads CASSFGTGTTYEQYF. Here the CDR3 DNA reads TGTGCCAGCAGCTTCGGGACCGGGACAACCTACGAGCAGTACTTC.

V is TRBV11-2 and J is TRBJ2-7, with D perhaps matching TRBD2 (6 bases). The CDR3 spans 17 residues. With 5 bases removed from V and 3 bases from J, the gap between germline ends came to 23 bases. Germline CDR1 is SGHAT and CDR2 is FQNNGV. The CDR3 loop is CASSVPGPGRRDYEQYF. The CDR3, as DNA: TGTGCCAGCAGCGTCCCGGGACCGGGCCGGAGGGACTACGAGCAGTACTTC.